These 22 T cell receptor beta chains share one sample of origin, sequenced in a study of cytomegalovirus exposure and HLA in healthy donors (dated by TCRdb to about 2017). Library preparation was by the immunoSEQ multiplex PCR assay. The multiplex PCR relied on a mix of 60 forward primers for TCR Vbeta segments and 13 reverse primers for TCR Jbeta segments. TCRdb retrieved this table from immuneACCESS and kept in-frame rearrangements only. Not all clones are present; in checked studies, unresolved V genes account for under half, and no reason is known for the remainder. The sample profile shows about 190,000 clones; more than 75% of them were found once. Approximately 0.8% of the sample rests with the top ten. The source material was PBMCs. All receptors come from a woman in her late teens or twenties in good health and CMV-seronegative.

This rearrangement joins TRBV19 to TRBJ2-1; 13 bases agree with TRBD2. Germline V gives CDR1 LNHDA, CDR2 SQIVND (reference sequence). This CDR3 is built from 18 residues. V was pared by 6 bases and J by 2 bases, with 10 bases of the junction left unmatched. CDR3 in DNA: TGTGCCAGTAGACCTGGACTAGCGGGGGCCCTAACCTACAATGAGCAGTTCTTC. Its translation: CASRPGLAGALTYNEQFF. Based on the CDR3 plus reference TRBV19 and TRBJ2-1, the full variable domain is DGGITQSPKYLFRKEGQNVTLSCEQNLNHDAMYWYRQDPGQGLRLIYYSQIVNDFQKGDIAEGYSVSREKKESFPLTVTSAQKNPTAFYLCASRPGLAGALTYNEQFFGPGTRLTVL.

This clone was observed a few times. This rearrangement joins TRBV6-1 to TRBJ2-1; tentative D call: TRBD2 (6 bases). CDR1 and CDR2 (germline): MNHNS, SASEGT. This CDR3 contains 14 residues. The ends were cut back, 2 bases at V and 8 bases at J, with 13 bases in the middle. CDR3 in amino acids: CASSEWGTSDEQFF. The CDR3 nucleotides are TGTGCCAGCAGTGAATGGGGGACTTCGGATGAGCAGTTCTTC.

CDR3 in amino acids: CAISGIAGDTEAFF. CDR3 nucleotides: TGTGCCATCAGTGGGATTGCGGGGGACACTGAAGCTTTCTTT. The chain employs TRBV10-3 and TRBJ1-1; weak D call: TRBD1 (5 bases). CDR1 and CDR2 from the germline V gene are ENHRY and SYGVKD. The CDR3 consists of 14 residues. Trimming took 4 bases from V and 3 from J, leaving 12 bases between them.

In this sample, this clone turned up once. The chain employs TRBV6-5 and TRBJ2-5; 8 bases are shared with TRBD2. V dropped 4 bases and J dropped 2; count of bases not matched to a gene: 6. The CDR3 runs 15 residues. Germline V lookup: CDR1 MNHEY, CDR2 SVGAGI. CDR3 DNA: TGTGCCAGCAGTTCCGCGGGGGGTCAGCAAGAGACCCAGTACTTC. This gives the protein CASSSAGGQQETQYF.

The chain couples TRBV6-5 to TRBJ2-5; 7 nucleotides match TRBD1. CDR1 and CDR2 (germline): MNHEY, SVGAGI. The CDR3 runs to 15 residues. J was trimmed by 4 bases and V by 6 bases; bases with no gene match: 11. CDR3 sequence reads: CASRTLNRGGETQYF. The DNA of the CDR3 is TGTGCCAGCAGAACCCTGAACAGGGGCGGAGAGACCCAGTACTTC.

This rearrangement joins TRBV6-1 to TRBJ2-5; 12 bases map to TRBD2. CDR3 length equals 15 residues. The germline CDR1 and CDR2 sequences are MNHNS and SASEGT. With 2 bases clipped from V and 5 bases from J, the junction kept 3 bases outside the gene matches. The CDR3 nucleotides are TGTGCCAGCAGTGAATCTAGCGGGGGGGCCGAGACCCAGTACTTC. Translated: CASSESSGGAETQYF.

The rearrangement links TRBV6-5 to TRBJ2-2; unclear D gene. V lost 4 bases to trimming and J lost 2 bases, with 11 bases between them. The CDR3 is 15 amino acids. Germline values: CDR1 MNHEY, CDR2 SVGAGI. As DNA, the CDR3 is TGTGCCAGCAGTTTTCAGGAACTCAACACCGGGGAGCTGTTTTTT. It is translated as CASSFQELNTGELFF.

The chain links TRBV6-6 to TRBJ2-7, with D tentatively TRBD2 (5 bases). The CDR3 runs 12 residues. The V end was cut by 8 bases, the J end by 0 bases, with 8 bases between. The V gene's germline CDR1 is MNHNY and CDR2 SVGAGI (reference sequence). CDR3 sequence reads: CASEGHSYEQYF. CDR3 bases: TGTGCCAGCGAGGGCCACTCCTACGAGCAGTACTTC.

The rearrangement uses TRBV7-9 and TRBJ2-3, with TRBD1 identical over 10 bases. The CDR3 loop spans 15 amino acids. V trimming: 4 bases; J trimming: 4 bases; junction bases outside the gene matches: 5. Germline lookup yields CDR1 SEHNR and CDR2 FQNEAQ (reference sequence). DNA of the CDR3: TGTGCCAGCAGCTACCGGACAGGGGGGCCAGATACGCAGTATTTT. Residues: CASSYRTGGPDTQYF.

This sequence joins TRBV27 and TRBJ2-5; unclear D gene. Germline V gene lookup returns CDR1 MNHEY and CDR2 SMNVEV (reference sequence). Trimming shortened V by 1 base and J by 5 bases, and 11 bases separated the two germline ends. This CDR3 is built from 14 residues. CDR3: CASSLWVEAETQYF. For the CDR3, the DNA is TGTGCCAGCAGTTTATGGGTTGAAGCGGAGACCCAGTACTTC.

The gene calls are TRBV5-1 and TRBJ2-3; TRBD1 matches at 8 bases. V dropped 6 bases and J dropped 4; count of bases not matched to a gene: 10. The CDR3 spans 15 residues. The germline V gene has CDR1 SGHRS and CDR2 YFSETQ. The CDR3 DNA is TGCGCCAGCATGAACGGACAGGGCTCCCCAGATACGCAGTATTTT. Amino acid sequence: CASMNGQGSPDTQYF.

This clone has a handful of counts. The CDR3 DNA sequence: TGTGCCATCAGTATACAGGGGGAAGATCAGCCCCAGCATTTT. This translates into CAISIQGEDQPQHF. The chain employs TRBV10-3 and TRBJ1-5; TRBD1 matches at 8 bases. In germline, CDR1 is ENHRY, CDR2 SYGVKD. This CDR3 is 14 amino acids long. The V segment lost 5 bases and the J segment 5 bases; nucleotides outside the gene matches: 5.

The sample holds one count of this clone. The chain has TRBV28 and TRBJ1-1; 7 nucleotides agree with TRBD1. The CDR3 is 16 residues long. The V gene's germline CDR1 is MDHEN and CDR2 SYDVKM. J gave up 4 bases and V 5 bases, and 13 bases lay outside the gene matches. The DNA for the CDR3 is TGTGCCAGCAGTATCACTAGGGGGCGCAGAGGCACTGAAGCTTTCTTT. Translation gives CASSITRGRRGTEAFF. The variable domain in full, with the rest retrieved from reference TRBV28 and TRBJ1-1, is DVKVTQSSRYLVKRTGEKVFLECVQDMDHENMFWYRQDPGLGLRLIYFSYDVKMKEKGDIPEGYSVSREKKERFSLILESASTNQTSMYLCASSITRGRRGTEAFFGQGTRLTVV.

The CDR3 DNA reads as TGTGCCAGCAGCACCGGACAAATTATACAAGAGACCCAGTACTTC. Residues: CASSTGQIIQETQYF. This chain joins TRBV7-6 and TRBJ2-5, with a weak D call TRBD1 (5 bases). V was shortened by 5 bases and J by 2 bases, with 15 bases between the two germline ends. The CDR3 contains 15 residues. Germline CDR1 SGHVS, CDR2 FNYEAQ.

V is TRBV4-1 and J is TRBJ1-1; TRBD1 matches 7 bases. Germline V gene data show CDR1 as MGHRA and CDR2 as YSYEKL. CDR3 size: 17 residues. The V segment lost 7 bases and the J segment 0 bases; nucleotides outside the gene matches: 14. The CDR3 DNA reads TGCGCCAGCAAAGCGACGGACAGGAAGGGAATGAACACTGAAGCTTTCTTT. It specifies CASKATDRKGMNTEAFF.

This clone is a singleton in its sample. Written as DNA, the CDR3 is TGTGCCAGCAGCTTAGCGAGCGGGGGCTCCTACAATGAGCAGTTCTTC. It encodes CASSLASGGSYNEQFF. The V call is TRBV7-6, the J call TRBJ2-1, with 8 bases that match TRBD2. There are 16 residues in the CDR3. The junction had 1 base not matched to a gene; V was cut back by 0 bases and J by 0 bases. CDR1 and CDR2 (germline): SGHVS, FNYEAQ.

This sequence joins TRBV27 and TRBJ2-3; TRBD2 is a possible D gene (6 bases). With 6 bases removed from V and 2 bases from J, the gap between germline ends came to 21 bases. The CDR3 length is 17 residues. From germline, CDR1 is MNHEY and CDR2 SMNVEV (reference sequence). CDR3 in DNA: TGTGCCAGCAGGATGTGGGGGAGGCCGACCATCACAGATACGCAGTATTTT. The encoded protein is CASRMWGRPTITDTQYF.

The gene calls are TRBV5-4 and TRBJ1-2; tentative D call: TRBD1 (5 bases). V was shortened by 6 bases and J by 4 bases, with 16 bases between the two germline ends. This CDR3 region has 14 residues. In germline, CDR1 is SGHNT, CDR2 YYREEE (reference sequence). CDR3 in DNA: TGTGCCAGCACGACCTGGGGCAGTCCCTATGGCTACACCTTC. Translating gives CASTTWGSPYGYTF.

The chain links TRBV6-5 to TRBJ1-5; possible D gene TRBD1, 6 bases. The CDR3 has 15 amino acids. Germline V gene data show CDR1 as MNHEY and CDR2 as SVGAGI. With 2 bases removed from V and 4 bases from J, the gap between germline ends came to 12 bases. CDR3 nucleotide sequence: TGTGCCAGCAGTTACGACGGACAGTTTAATCAGCCCCAGCATTTT. Its protein product is CASSYDGQFNQPQHF.

J is TRBJ1-1 and V is TRBV6-5; no clear D gene. The V end lost 0 bases, the J end lost 4 bases, and 6 bases lay between the germline ends. Germline assignment: CDR1 MNHEY and CDR2 SVGAGI. The CDR3 totals 13 residues. As DNA, the CDR3 is TGTGCCAGCAGTTACTCGAGAGCCACTGAAGCTTTCTTT. Protein product: CASSYSRATEAFF.

This clone appeared once. V and J are TRBV13 and TRBJ2-1; D gene unclear. This CDR3 spans 13 amino acids. V was pared by 5 bases and J by 5 bases, with 10 bases between. Germline V gives CDR1 PRHDT, CDR2 FYEKMQ (reference sequence). The CDR3 region has the DNA TGTGCCAGCAGCACTATTCTAGACAATGAGCAGTTCTTC. As protein: CASSTILDNEQFF.

The gene calls are TRBV28 and TRBJ2-5; 7 bases agree with TRBD1. J was trimmed by 4 bases and V by 8 bases; bases with no gene match: 16. Germline V lookup: CDR1 MDHEN, CDR2 SYDVKM. The CDR3 is 16 amino acids. CDR3 loop: CASRLQGYLGRETQYF. The DNA for the CDR3 is TGTGCCAGCCGGTTACAGGGGTACTTAGGTCGAGAGACCCAGTACTTC.